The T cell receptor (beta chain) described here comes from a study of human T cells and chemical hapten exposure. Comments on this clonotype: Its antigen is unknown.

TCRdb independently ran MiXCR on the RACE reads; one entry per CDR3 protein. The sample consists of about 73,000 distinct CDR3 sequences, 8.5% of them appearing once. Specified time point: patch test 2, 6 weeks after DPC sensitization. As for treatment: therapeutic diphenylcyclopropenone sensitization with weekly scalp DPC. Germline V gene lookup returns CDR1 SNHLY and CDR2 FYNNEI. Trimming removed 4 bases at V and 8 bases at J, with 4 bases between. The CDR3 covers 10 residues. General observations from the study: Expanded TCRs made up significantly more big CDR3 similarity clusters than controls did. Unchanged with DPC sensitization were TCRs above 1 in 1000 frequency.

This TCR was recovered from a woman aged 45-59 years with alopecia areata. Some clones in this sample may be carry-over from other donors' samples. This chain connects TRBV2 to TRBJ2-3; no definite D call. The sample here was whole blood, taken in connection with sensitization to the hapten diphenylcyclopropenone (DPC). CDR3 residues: CASSAPTQYF. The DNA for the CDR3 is TGTGCCAGCAGTGCCCCTACGCAGTATTTT.